This T cell receptor (beta chain) comes out of a study of control samples from healthy donors and cancer patients. The germline V gene has CDR1 MNHEY and CDR2 SMNVEV (reference sequence). This CDR3 spans 16 amino acids. V was clipped by 0 bases and J by 3 bases; unmatched bases: 5. TCRdb's copy holds only in-frame clones and misses some; the assay was immunoSEQ multiplex PCR. The table lists approximately 150,000 clones, roughly 92% of them singletons. The sequence was obtained from a woman younger than 45 in good health. Source material: blood. The chain combines TRBV27 with TRBJ2-7; 10 bases line up with TRBD2. The CDR3 reads CASSLSRSGRGYEQYF. The DNA of the CDR3 is TGTGCCAGCAGTTTATCCCGGAGCGGGAGGGGCTACGAGCAGTACTTC.